The rows below give T cell receptor beta chains drawn from one sample of a study of cytomegalovirus exposure and HLA in healthy donors. The data were produced by immunoSEQ multiplex PCR, yet TCRdb's version contains in-frame clones alone and is incomplete. The profile shows 200,000 or so clones, approximately 84% of them singletons. The sequenced material came from PBMCs. Every receptor here comes from a woman aged 25 to 39 in good health and CMV-seropositive. Each CDR3 is given with its conserved first and last residue.

V gene | CDR3 protein
TRBV7-2 | CASSLVRNYGYTF
TRBV18 | CASSPGQPNTEAFF
TRBV7-8 | CASSPSGYYEQYF
TRBV28 | CASSPGQGPYEQYF
TRBV27 | CASSLSAGGVETQYF
TRBV19 | CASSPGLAGEQFF
TRBV4-3 | CASSQEVQYSNQPQHF
TRBV2 | CASSVGRGQNNSPLHF
TRBV4-1 | CASSQGSGGGRETQYF
TRBV5-6 | CASSFQGREKLFF
TRBV7-9 | CASSPGTGQNQPQHF
TRBV2 | CASLPGSGNTIYF
TRBV7-2 | CASSSTGDGQKLFF
TRBV18 | CASSLGPPGQALTDTQYF
TRBV4-2 | CASSLGPGGAQPQHF
TRBV4-2 | CASSQGSRGGRIPYEQYF
TRBV27 | CASRLSMTGPEAFF
TRBV29-1 | CSVELRGLGEQYF
TRBV9 | CASSGGTGEYTEAFF
TRBV7-6 | CASSPDRVGNTIYF
TRBV19 | CASSTSGTSRETQYF
TRBV9 | CASSLTGTSSETQYF
TRBV2 | CASSSERSPNNEQFF
TRBV25-1 | CASSERRGNEQFF
TRBV19 | CASSEIAGATDTQYF
TRBV27 | CAIGGGQPQHF
TRBV28 | CASIRGRAHNEQFF
TRBV27 | CASSLAGSAEAFF
TRBV6-1 | CASRMAGPEQFF
TRBV2 | CASSPLTGLVTGELFF
TRBV5-1 | CASSSSSGGGSYEQYF
TRBV7-9 | CASSLARDRGSADTQHF
TRBV29-1 | CSVDRGYGYTF
TRBV2 | CASSHRTEAFF
TRBV27 | CASPDRASTGELFF
TRBV10-1 | CASSEGDQPQHF
TRBV19 | CASSQGQGARSGNTIYF